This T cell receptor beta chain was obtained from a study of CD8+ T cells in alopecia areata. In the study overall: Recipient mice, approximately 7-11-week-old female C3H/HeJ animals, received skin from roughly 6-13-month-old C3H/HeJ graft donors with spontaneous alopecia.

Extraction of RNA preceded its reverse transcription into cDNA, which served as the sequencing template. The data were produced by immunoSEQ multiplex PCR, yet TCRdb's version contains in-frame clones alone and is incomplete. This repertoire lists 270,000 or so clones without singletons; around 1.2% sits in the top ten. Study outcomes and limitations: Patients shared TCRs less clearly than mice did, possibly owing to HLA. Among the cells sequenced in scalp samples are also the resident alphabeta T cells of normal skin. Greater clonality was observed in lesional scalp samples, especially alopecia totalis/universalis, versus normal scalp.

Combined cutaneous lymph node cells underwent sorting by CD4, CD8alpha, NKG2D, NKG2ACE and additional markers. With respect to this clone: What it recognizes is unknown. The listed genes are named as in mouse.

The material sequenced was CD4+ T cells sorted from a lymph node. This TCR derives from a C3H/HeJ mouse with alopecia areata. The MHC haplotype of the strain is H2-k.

The part of the CDR3 DNA that was read is TGTGCTAGCAGTAGAGAAGGATGGGGTCAAAAC. Protein: CASSREGWGQN. The complete CDR3 protein is CASSREGWGQNTLYF. The rearrangement joins TRBV17 to TRBJ2-4; no clear D. The CDR3 end falls 4 residues outside the read, so it is completed with the germline J gene. The CDR3 loop spans 15 amino acids. V dropped 0 bases and J dropped 1 base, with 8 bases sitting between them. Germline loops: CDR1 MNHDT, CDR2 YYDKIL.